This T cell receptor (beta chain) was found in a study of CD4 T cells in relation to SARS-CoV-2 and coronaviruses. Study information: ViraFEST: approximately 10-day antigen culture of PBMCs, then TCR beta CDR3 sequencing. General observations from the study: Samples before the pandemic and after infection were not matched within any donor.

CD4+ T cells from unexposed donors were obtained before the COVID-19 pandemic (2011-2018). CD4+ T cells were isolated from the cells after more than nine days of culture. Unexposed-donor CD4+ T cells were probed with SARS-CoV-2 S/N and four cold-coronavirus spikes, cells permitting. Concerning this clone itself: Antigen unknown.

The repertoire was sequenced with immunoSEQ multiplex PCR; TCRdb's copy has only in-frame clones and lacks some. Of about 18,000 clones listed, 78% are singletons. Trimming removed 2 bases from V and 8 bases from J, with 3 bases in between. Germline lookup yields CDR1 MNHEY and CDR2 SVGAGI. The CDR3 loop spans 10 amino acids. The chain is built from TRBV6-5 and TRBJ1-2; no firm D call. The receptor comes from a human donor in good health. The specimen sequenced was CD4+ T cells from PBMCs, cultured in vitro. Written as DNA, the CDR3 is TGTGCCAGCAGTTACCAGGGCTACACCTTC. It translates to CASSYQGYTF.